The next 22 T cell receptor beta chains were all read from a single sample in a study of T cell responses to AZD1222 COVID-19 vaccine. Sequenced by immunoSEQ multiplex PCR; TCRdb stores in-frame clones only, minus some. The data hold over 65,000 clones, with around nine tenths observed a single time. The starting material was peripheral blood, obtained 28 days after the second AZD1222 dose. These TCRs come from an adult who received the AZD1222 COVID-19 vaccine.

The gene calls are TRBV18 and TRBJ1-1; D gene uncertain. Germline CDR1 KGHSH, CDR2 LQKENI. With 6 bases removed from V and 7 bases from J, the gap between germline ends came to 9 bases. The CDR3 has 11 residues. The chain's CDR3 is CASSLGNEAFF. The CDR3 region has the DNA TGTGCCAGCTCCCTTGGCAATGAAGCTTTCTTT.

The V and J genes are TRBV6-5 and TRBJ1-5; 7 bases agree with TRBD1. V lost 6 bases and J lost 3; bases outside the gene matches: 5. The CDR3 has 14 residues. Germline CDR1 is MNHEY and CDR2 is SVGAGI. Here the CDR3 DNA reads TGTGCCAGCAGCCCGGGACAGCTCAATCAGCCCCAGCATTTT. It codes for CASSPGQLNQPQHF.

The chain is built from TRBV18 and TRBJ1-1; 7 bases are shared with TRBD1. From germline, CDR1 is KGHSH and CDR2 LQKENI. The CDR3 covers 13 residues. Unmatched junction bases numbered 7, after V lost 11 bases and J lost 1 base. The CDR3 coding sequence is TGTGCCGCTTCGACAGGGCAGAACACTGAAGCTTTCTTT. As protein: CAASTGQNTEAFF.

This clone has more than one count but fewer than ten. The CDR3 protein is CASRTGEIPNQPQHF. The CDR3 DNA reads TGTGCCAGCAGGACGGGGGAGATCCCCAATCAGCCCCAGCATTTT. The rearrangement uses TRBV28 and TRBJ1-5, with D perhaps matching TRBD1 (5 bases). The ends were cut back, 6 bases at V and 3 bases at J, with 15 bases in the middle. The CDR3 runs to 15 residues. CDR1 and CDR2 from the germline V gene are MDHEN and SYDVKM.

This rearrangement joins TRBV6-2 or TRBV6-3 to TRBJ2-7; unclear D gene. CDR3 length equals 13 residues. Germline CDR1 reads MNHEY; CDR2 reads SVGEGT. V was pared by 6 bases and J by 1 base, with 10 bases between. CDR3 residues: CASSHGPSYEQYF. DNA of the CDR3: TGTGCCAGCAGCCACGGACCGTCCTACGAGCAGTACTTC.

The CDR3 region is CASSPHRTGGTRGNIQYF. CDR3 nucleotide sequence: TGTGCCAGCAGCCCCCATAGGACAGGGGGCACGAGAGGAAACATTCAGTACTTC. The V call is TRBV14, the J call TRBJ2-4; 11 positions agree with TRBD1. Germline CDR1 reads SGHDN; CDR2 reads FVKESK. J lost 6 bases, V lost 4 bases, and 14 bases had no gene match. The length of the CDR3 is 18 residues. Using reference TRBV14 and TRBJ2-4 for the parts outside the CDR3, the full variable domain is EAGVTQFPSHSVIEKGQTVTLRCDPISGHDNLYWYRRVMGKEIKFLLHFVKESKQDESGMPNNRFLAERTGGTYSTLKVQPAELEDSGVYFCASSPHRTGGTRGNIQYFGAGTRLSVL.

In this sample, this clone turned up a few times. CDR3 in amino acids: CASSLSATNEKLFF. CDR3 in DNA: TGTGCCAGCAGTTTAAGTGCAACTAATGAAAAACTGTTTTTT. The rearrangement links TRBV28 to TRBJ1-4; D not certain. CDR1 and CDR2 (germline): MDHEN, SYDVKM. CDR3 length equals 14 residues. Trimming took off 2 bases at V and 0 bases at J, with 4 bases between the two ends.

The chain couples TRBV6-6 to TRBJ2-1; 7 bases are shared with TRBD2. With 6 bases clipped from V and 4 bases from J, the junction kept 6 bases outside the gene matches. This CDR3 has 14 residues. Germline CDR1 MNHNY, CDR2 SVGAGI (reference sequence). The CDR3 loop is CASRGSGLYNEQFF. CDR3 sequence (DNA): TGTGCCAGCAGGGGTAGCGGGCTTTACAATGAGCAGTTCTTC.

The chain uses TRBV27 and TRBJ1-5; D remains unclear. V was shortened by 5 bases and J by 7 bases, with 24 bases between the two germline ends. CDR3 size: 17 residues. The germline V gene has CDR1 MNHEY and CDR2 SMNVEV (reference sequence). CDR3 nucleotides: TGTGCCAGCAGTCCTTTCGACATATCAGTAATTAGCCAGCCCCAGCATTTT. It is translated as CASSPFDISVISQPQHF.

J is TRBJ1-3 and V is TRBV27, with a tentative D call TRBD1 (5 bases). CDR1 and CDR2 from the germline V gene are MNHEY and SMNVEV (reference sequence). V dropped 6 bases and J dropped 0 bases, with 15 bases sitting between them. The CDR3 contains 16 residues. CDR3 sequence reads: CASRNTLRGSGNTIYF. The CDR3 DNA sequence: TGTGCCAGCAGAAACACCCTGAGGGGCTCTGGAAACACCATATATTTT.

A word on this clone: Other DNA variants within this sample encode the same CDR3. The chain recombines TRBV4-1 with TRBJ2-3; 14 bases are shared with TRBD2. The CDR3 loop spans 16 amino acids. With 5 bases clipped from V and 1 base from J, the junction kept 2 bases outside the gene matches. Germline CDR1 MGHRA, CDR2 YSYEKL. The CDR3 sequence is CASSLGLAGGTDTQYF. CDR3 bases: TGCGCCAGCAGCTTGGGACTAGCGGGAGGCACAGATACGCAGTATTTT.

The chain carries TRBV7-9 and TRBJ1-1, with D maybe TRBD1 (5 bases). This CDR3 has 15 amino acids. Germline V gene sequence: CDR1 SEHNR, CDR2 FQNEAQ (reference sequence). The V end lost 1 base, the J end lost 4 bases, and 13 bases lay between the germline ends. This CDR3 is CASSLEFQGITEAFF. In nucleotides, the CDR3 is TGTGCCAGCAGCTTAGAATTCCAGGGAATCACTGAAGCTTTCTTT.

The genes are TRBV6-5 and TRBJ1-2, with 7 bases aligning to TRBD1. The V and J ends lost 7 bases and 3 bases, in that order; junction bases with no gene match: 8. Germline V lookup: CDR1 MNHEY, CDR2 SVGAGI. The CDR3 is made up of 14 amino acids. The CDR3 loop is CASNRQGSDYGYTF. CDR3 DNA: TGTGCCAGCAACAGACAGGGCTCGGACTATGGCTACACCTTC.

This clone was counted once. The rearrangement joins TRBV20-1 to TRBJ2-1; 7 nucleotides match TRBD2. This CDR3 region has 13 residues. V lost 3 bases, J lost 9 bases, and 8 bases stayed unmatched. Germline CDR1 DFQATT, CDR2 SNEGSKA (reference sequence). The DNA for the CDR3 is TGCAGTGCTAGTGGTCTAGCGGTCGGTGAGCAGTTCTTC. Its protein product is CSASGLAVGEQFF.

This clone turned up a few times. The chain joins TRBV27 to TRBJ1-6; 7 nucleotides agree with TRBD1. After removal of 4 bases from V and 6 bases from J, the junction contained 6 bases not matched to a gene. The CDR3 runs 15 residues. In germline, CDR1 is MNHEY, CDR2 SMNVEV (reference sequence). The CDR3 nucleotides read TGTGCCAGCAGTTCCCCAGGGGGAGGTAATTCACCCCTCCACTTT. Its protein product is CASSSPGGGNSPLHF.

The CDR3 DNA reads TGTGCCAGCAGCTTAGGTACAGGGGAGCAGTACTTC. Protein: CASSLGTGEQYF. The V call is TRBV7-3, the J call TRBJ2-7, with a weak D call TRBD1 (6 bases). V was clipped by 2 bases and J by 7 bases, with 9 bases between them. The CDR3 is 12 amino acids. Per germline, CDR1 SGHTA and CDR2 FQGTGA.

In its sample, this clone was seen once. The gene calls are TRBV11-2 and TRBJ2-6; D is tentatively TRBD1 or TRBD2 (6 bases each). The germline V gene has CDR1 SGHAT and CDR2 FQNNGV. V shed 6 bases and J shed 1 base, with 16 bases lying between them. The CDR3 runs to 17 residues. The CDR3, as DNA: TGTGCCAGCAGACTAATCACAGGGAGGTCTGGGGCCAACGTCCTGACTTTC. Protein sequence: CASRLITGRSGANVLTF.

The V call is TRBV19, the J call TRBJ1-2, with a tentative D call TRBD1 (6 bases). Germline V gene data show CDR1 as LNHDA and CDR2 as SQIVND (reference sequence). Trimming cost V 6 bases and J 4 bases, with 12 bases left between them. This CDR3 contains 13 residues. The chain's CDR3 is CASRTQGIYGYTF. CDR3 coding DNA: TGTGCCAGTAGGACACAGGGCATCTATGGCTACACCTTC.

The chain combines TRBV7-3 with TRBJ2-1, with 7 positions matching TRBD2. The germline V gene has CDR1 SGHTA and CDR2 FQGTGA. J was trimmed by 9 bases and V by 2 bases; bases with no gene match: 4. CDR3 length: 13 amino acids. This CDR3 reads CASSLGTGGEQFF. The CDR3 DNA reads as TGTGCCAGCAGCTTAGGGACGGGAGGTGAGCAGTTCTTC.

The V call is TRBV7-9, the J call TRBJ2-1, with TRBD2 identical over 8 bases. Germline V gene lookup returns CDR1 SEHNR and CDR2 FQNEAQ (reference sequence). Trimming took 5 bases from V and 5 from J; bases not matched to a gene: 8. The CDR3 contains 15 residues. As DNA, the CDR3 is TGTGCCAGCAGCCCCGCGGGACTAGAACACAATGAGCAGTTCTTC. Protein sequence: CASSPAGLEHNEQFF.

The chain couples TRBV10-3 to TRBJ1-4; TRBD1 might be the D (6 bases). The CDR3 runs to 13 residues. The V end was cut by 4 bases, the J end by 7 bases, with 10 bases between. Germline values: CDR1 ENHRY, CDR2 SYGVKD. CDR3 sequence (DNA): TGTGCCATCAGTGGAGGGGGGGGTGAAAAACTGTTTTTT. This encodes CAISGGGGEKLFF.

The V call is TRBV28, the J call TRBJ2-6; TRBD2 aligns across 9 bases. From germline, CDR1 is MDHEN and CDR2 SYDVKM. The CDR3 has 19 residues. The V and J ends lost 4 bases and 2 bases, in that order; junction bases with no gene match: 12. The chain's CDR3 is CASSSGEREEPTGANVLTF. The CDR3 DNA reads as TGTGCCAGCAGTTCTGGAGAGCGGGAGGAACCTACTGGGGCCAACGTCCTGACTTTC. Together with reference TRBV28 and TRBJ2-6, the CDR3 gives the full variable domain: DVKVTQSSRYLVKRTGEKVFLECVQDMDHENMFWYRQDPGLGLRLIYFSYDVKMKEKGDIPEGYSVSREKKERFSLILESASTNQTSMYLCASSSGEREEPTGANVLTFGAGSRLTVL.